This T cell receptor beta chain was documented in a study of shared clonotypes between healthy human individuals. Study-level information: Three plates each covered CD4 naive and memory; CD8 naive two, CD8 memory one.

The CDR3 extends over 14 amino acids. Germline V gene sequence: CDR1 SGHAT, CDR2 FQNNGV. V gave up 0 bases and J gave up 4 bases, with 9 bases separating them. Sequencing was performed with immunoSEQ multiplex PCR; in TCRdb, only in-frame clones are kept and a portion is missing. The profile shows millions of clones, approximately 92% of them singletons. The investigators split CD4+ cells into a CD45RA+ naive subset and a CD45RA-negative memory subset. Material: naive CD4+ T cells sorted from blood. This sample's subset: CD45RA+ positively selected. The chain recombines TRBV11-2 with TRBJ2-5; weak D call: TRBD1 (6 bases). This receptor was obtained from a man aged 18 to 29 in good health. The CDR3 DNA follows: TGTGCCAGCAGCTTAGATCAGGACAGAGAGACCCAGTACTTC. It codes for CASSLDQDRETQYF.